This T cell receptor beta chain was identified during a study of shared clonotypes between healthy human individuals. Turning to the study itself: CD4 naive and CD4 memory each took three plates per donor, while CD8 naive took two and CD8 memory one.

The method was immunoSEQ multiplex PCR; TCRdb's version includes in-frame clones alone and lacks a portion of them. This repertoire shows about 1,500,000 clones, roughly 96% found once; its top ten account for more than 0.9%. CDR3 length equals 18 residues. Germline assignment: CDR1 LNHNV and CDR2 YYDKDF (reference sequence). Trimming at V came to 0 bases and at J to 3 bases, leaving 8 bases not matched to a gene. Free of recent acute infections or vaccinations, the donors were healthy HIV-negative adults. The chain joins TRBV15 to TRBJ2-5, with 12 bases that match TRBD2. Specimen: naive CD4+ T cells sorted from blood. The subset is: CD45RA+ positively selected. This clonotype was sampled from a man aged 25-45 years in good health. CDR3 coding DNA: TGTGCCACCAGCAGAGATGCATGGACTAGCGGGGCCAAAGAGACCCAGTACTTC. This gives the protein CATSRDAWTSGAKETQYF.